This T cell receptor (beta chain) was captured in a study of blood T cell repertoires in COVID-19 (dated by TCRdb to the early 2020s). Looking at the study overall: Samples from collaborators originated in the United States, Italy and Spain and spanned both the acute and convalescent phases of COVID-19. The samples were drawn from two sources: the first 160 participants of the ongoing ImmuneRACE study, and 1,000 to 1,500 subjects contributed by 6 global collaborators. Nearly every sample came with metadata listing a de-identified subject ID, COVID-19 status, age in years and sex. The material from the prospective study consisted of cDNA or gDNA derived from T cells, B-cell-depleted T cells, or PBMCs. The dataset comprised deeply sampled blood TCRbeta repertoires from subjects exposed to, actively infected with, or recovered from COVID-19. The repertoires were made available in a free public database intended to serve as a resource for research on the immune response to SARS-CoV-2. Where available, HLA class I and class II types were taken from metadata supplied by the sample provider and were not determined by assay-based typing. General findings and caveats noted by the study authors: The amount of clinical and demographic metadata varied by source and participant and was provided uncurated.

The CDR3 starts with the cysteine, ends with the phenylalanine, and has 14 residues. Only CDR3 DNA remains: 42 bases, in frame from the first base. V loses 4 bases of germline sequence and J loses 3 bases, and the interval between the two ends is 13 bases. The germline V gene sets CDR1 to SGHRS and CDR2 to YFSETQ. Details on this clone: Its target antigen remains unknown. Per-base quality was not reported, and no clone a single base away is much larger than it.

TCRbeta CDR3 regions were amplified from genomic DNA using the immunoSEQ Assay, a bias-controlled multiplex PCR. Under the source paper's analysis protocol: Nucleated cell counts per sample were estimated from amplification of reference gene primers within the assay. To quantify the absolute abundance of each unique TCRbeta CDR3 rearrangement, sequence reads were collapsed and filtered. For each sample, productive Simpson clonality was calculated as the square root of Simpson's diversity index over productive rearrangements. The clones in this table, taken by TCRdb from immuneACCESS, are in-frame only. Not every clone is retained; where verified, under half of the shortfall comes from an unresolved V gene, and the cause of the rest is unknown. The D gene and trimming were derived from the DNA, and the V and J assignments and clone size from that table. A total of 200,000 to 300,000 clones appear in this sample, roughly 83% of them only once. Together, the top ten hold more than 8% of the sample.

Collaborating institutions collected whole blood in K2EDTA tubes following their own protocols. For TCRbeta analysis, collaborator samples were shipped as frozen whole blood, as isolated PBMCs, or as DNA extracted from either sample type. The V and J segments used are TRBV5-1 and TRBJ1-1; a tentative D call is TRBD1 (6 bases match). The sequenced sample was peripheral blood. This TCR was sampled from a woman over 75 with acute or convalescent COVID-19. The CDR3 sequence is CASSPLGGDTEAFF. Here is the DNA: TGCGCCAGCAGCCCATTAGGGGGGGACACTGAAGCTTTCTTT.